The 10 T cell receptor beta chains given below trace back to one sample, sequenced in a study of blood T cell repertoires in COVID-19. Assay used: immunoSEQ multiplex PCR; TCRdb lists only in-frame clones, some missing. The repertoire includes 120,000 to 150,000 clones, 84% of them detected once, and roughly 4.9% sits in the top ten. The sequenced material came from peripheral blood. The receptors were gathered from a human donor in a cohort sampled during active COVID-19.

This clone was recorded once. CDR3: CASSPIDSSVKTQYF. The CDR3 nucleotides are TGTGCCAGCTCACCCATTGACAGCTCGGTAAAGACCCAGTACTTC. This chain uses TRBV18 with TRBJ2-5; weak D call: TRBD1 (5 bases). CDR1 and CDR2 (germline): KGHSH, LQKENI. The V end lost 3 bases, the J end lost 6 bases, and 17 bases lay between the germline ends. The CDR3 runs to 15 residues. The whole variable domain, filled in from reference TRBV18 and TRBJ2-5, reads NAGVMQNPRHLVRRRGQEARLRCSPMKGHSHVYWYRQLPEEGLKFMVYLQKENIIDESGMPKERFSAEFPKEGPSILRIQQVVRGDSAAYFCASSPIDSSVKTQYFGPGTRLLVL.

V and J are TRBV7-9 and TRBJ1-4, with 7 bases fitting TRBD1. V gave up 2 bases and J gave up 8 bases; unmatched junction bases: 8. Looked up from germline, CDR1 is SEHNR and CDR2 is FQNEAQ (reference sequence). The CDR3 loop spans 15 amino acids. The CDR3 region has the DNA TGTGCCAGCAGCTTAATTGCAGGGGGAGAAGAAAAACTGTTTTTT. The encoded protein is CASSLIAGGEEKLFF.

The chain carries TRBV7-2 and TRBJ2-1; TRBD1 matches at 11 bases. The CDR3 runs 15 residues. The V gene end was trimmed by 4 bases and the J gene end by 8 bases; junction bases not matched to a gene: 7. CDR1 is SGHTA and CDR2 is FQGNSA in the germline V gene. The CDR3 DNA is TGTGCCAGCAGCTGGCCGGGACAGGGGGTTCATGAGCAGTTCTTC. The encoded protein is CASSWPGQGVHEQFF.

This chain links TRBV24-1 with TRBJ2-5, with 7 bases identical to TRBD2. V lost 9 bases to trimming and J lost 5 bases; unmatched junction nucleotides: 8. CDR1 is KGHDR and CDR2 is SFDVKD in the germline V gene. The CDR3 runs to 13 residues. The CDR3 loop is CATSSGAGETQYF. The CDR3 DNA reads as TGTGCCACCTCGAGCGGGGCCGGGGAGACCCAGTACTTC.

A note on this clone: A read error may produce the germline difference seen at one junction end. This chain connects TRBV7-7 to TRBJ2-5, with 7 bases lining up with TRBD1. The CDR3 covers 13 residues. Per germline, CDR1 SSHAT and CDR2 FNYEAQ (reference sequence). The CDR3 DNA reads TGTGCTAGCAGCCGGGACAGCCAAGAGACCCAGTACTTC. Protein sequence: CASSRDSQETQYF.

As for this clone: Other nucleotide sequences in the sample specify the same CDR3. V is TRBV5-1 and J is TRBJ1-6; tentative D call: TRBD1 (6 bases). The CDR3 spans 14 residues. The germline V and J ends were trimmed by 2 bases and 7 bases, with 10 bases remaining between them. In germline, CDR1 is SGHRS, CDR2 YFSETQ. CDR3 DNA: TGCGCCAGCAGCTTCGAGGGGGGGAATTCACCCCTCCACTTT. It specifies CASSFEGGNSPLHF.

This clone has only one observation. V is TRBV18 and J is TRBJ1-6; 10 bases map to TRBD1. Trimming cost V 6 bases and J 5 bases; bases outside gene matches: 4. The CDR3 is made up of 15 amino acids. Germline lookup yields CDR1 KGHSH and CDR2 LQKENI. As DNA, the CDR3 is TGTGCCAGCTCGGACGGGACAGGGGATAATTCACCCCTCCACTTT. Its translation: CASSDGTGDNSPLHF. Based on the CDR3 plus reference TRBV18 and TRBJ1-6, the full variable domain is NAGVMQNPRHLVRRRGQEARLRCSPMKGHSHVYWYRQLPEEGLKFMVYLQKENIIDESGMPKERFSAEFPKEGPSILRIQQVVRGDSAAYFCASSDGTGDNSPLHFGNGTRLTVT.

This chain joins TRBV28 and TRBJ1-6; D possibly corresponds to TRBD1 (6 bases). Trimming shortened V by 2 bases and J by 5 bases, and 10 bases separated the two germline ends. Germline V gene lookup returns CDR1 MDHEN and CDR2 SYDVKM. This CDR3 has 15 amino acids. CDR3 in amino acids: CASSLKGHNNSPLHF. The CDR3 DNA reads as TGTGCCAGCAGTTTAAAGGGACACAATAATTCACCCCTCCACTTT.

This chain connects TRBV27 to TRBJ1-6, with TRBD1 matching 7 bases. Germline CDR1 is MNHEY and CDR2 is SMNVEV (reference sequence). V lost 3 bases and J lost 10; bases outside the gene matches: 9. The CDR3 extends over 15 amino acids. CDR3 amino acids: CASSFGDRLLSPLHF. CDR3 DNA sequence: TGTGCCAGCAGTTTCGGGGACAGACTTCTATCACCCCTCCACTTT.

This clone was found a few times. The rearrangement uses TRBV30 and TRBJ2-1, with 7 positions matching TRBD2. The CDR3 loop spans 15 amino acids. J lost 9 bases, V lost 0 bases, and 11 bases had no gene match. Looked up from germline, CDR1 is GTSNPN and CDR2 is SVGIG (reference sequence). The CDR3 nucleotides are TGTGCCTGGAGTGTAGTAGCGGGCCAAAGGGGTGAGCAGTTCTTC. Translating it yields CAWSVVAGQRGEQFF.